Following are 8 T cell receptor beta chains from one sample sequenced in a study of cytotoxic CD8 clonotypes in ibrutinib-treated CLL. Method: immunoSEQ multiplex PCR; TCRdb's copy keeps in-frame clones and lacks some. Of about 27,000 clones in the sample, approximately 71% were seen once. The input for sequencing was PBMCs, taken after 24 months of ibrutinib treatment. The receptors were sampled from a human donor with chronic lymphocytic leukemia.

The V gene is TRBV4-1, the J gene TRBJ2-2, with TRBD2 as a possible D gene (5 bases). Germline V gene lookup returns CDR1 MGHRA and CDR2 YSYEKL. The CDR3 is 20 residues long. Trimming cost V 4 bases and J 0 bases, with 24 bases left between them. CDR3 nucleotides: TGCGCCAGCAGCCTAATACGGGCCGGGGTGCTCCTCACGAACACCGGGGAGCTGTTTTTT. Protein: CASSLIRAGVLLTNTGELFF.

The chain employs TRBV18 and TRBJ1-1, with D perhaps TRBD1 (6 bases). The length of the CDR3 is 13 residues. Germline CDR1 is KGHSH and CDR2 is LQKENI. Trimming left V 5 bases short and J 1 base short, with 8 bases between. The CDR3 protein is CASSGGGNTEAFF. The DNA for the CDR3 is TGTGCCAGCTCAGGAGGGGGGAACACTGAAGCTTTCTTT.

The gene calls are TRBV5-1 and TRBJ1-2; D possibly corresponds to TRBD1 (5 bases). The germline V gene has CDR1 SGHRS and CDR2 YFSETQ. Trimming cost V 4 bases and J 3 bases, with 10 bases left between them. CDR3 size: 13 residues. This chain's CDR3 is CASSPQGDYGYTF. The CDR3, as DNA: TGCGCCAGCAGCCCCCAGGGAGACTATGGCTACACCTTC.

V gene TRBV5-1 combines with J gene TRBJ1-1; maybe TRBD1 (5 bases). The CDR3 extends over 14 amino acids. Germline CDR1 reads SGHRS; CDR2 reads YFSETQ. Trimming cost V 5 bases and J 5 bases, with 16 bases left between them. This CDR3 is CASRRGGGNTEAFF. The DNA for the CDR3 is TGCGCCAGCAGGAGGGGCGGCGGAAATACTGAAGCTTTCTTT. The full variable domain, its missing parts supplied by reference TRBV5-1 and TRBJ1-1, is KAGVTQTPRYLIKTRGQQVTLSCSPISGHRSVSWYQQTPGQGLQFLFEYFSETQRNKGNFPGRFSGRQFSNSRSEMNVSTLELGDSALYLCASRRGGGNTEAFFGQGTRLTVV.

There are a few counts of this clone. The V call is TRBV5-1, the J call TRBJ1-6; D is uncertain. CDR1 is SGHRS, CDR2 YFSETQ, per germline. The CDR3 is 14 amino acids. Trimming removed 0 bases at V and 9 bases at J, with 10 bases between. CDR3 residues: CASSLDHLGSPLHF. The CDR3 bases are TGCGCCAGCAGCTTGGACCATTTGGGTTCACCCCTCCACTTT.

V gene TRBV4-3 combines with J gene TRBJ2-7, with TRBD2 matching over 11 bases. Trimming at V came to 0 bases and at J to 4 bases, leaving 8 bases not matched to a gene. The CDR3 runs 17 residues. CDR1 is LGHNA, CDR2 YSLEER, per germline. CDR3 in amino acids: CASSQDPVASGGYEQYF. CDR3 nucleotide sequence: TGCGCCAGCAGCCAAGATCCCGTGGCTAGCGGGGGGTACGAGCAGTACTTC.

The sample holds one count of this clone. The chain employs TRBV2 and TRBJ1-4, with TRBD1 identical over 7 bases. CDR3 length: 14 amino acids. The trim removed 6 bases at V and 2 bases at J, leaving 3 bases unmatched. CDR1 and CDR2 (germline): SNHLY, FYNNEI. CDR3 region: CASRIRGTNEKLFF. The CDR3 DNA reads TGTGCCAGCAGGATCAGGGGGACTAATGAAAAACTGTTTTTT.

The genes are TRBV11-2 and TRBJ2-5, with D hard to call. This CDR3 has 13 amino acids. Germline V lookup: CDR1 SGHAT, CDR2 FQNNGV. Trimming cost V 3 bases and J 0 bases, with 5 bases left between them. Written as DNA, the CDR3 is TGTGCCAGCAGCTTCGAGTACCAAGAGACCCAGTACTTC. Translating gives CASSFEYQETQYF. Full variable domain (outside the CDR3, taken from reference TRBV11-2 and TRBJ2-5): EAGVAQSPRYKIIEKRQSVAFWCNPISGHATLYWYQQILGQGPKLLIQFQNNGVVDDSQLPKDRFSAERLKGVDSTLKIQPAKLEDSAVYLCASSFEYQETQYFGPGTRLLVL.